The source of this TCR beta chain is a study of regulatory T cells in long-lasting Graves disease. Points from the study as a whole: A reduction in accuracy may have resulted from the small sample size. Newly diagnosed patients shared 1,000 or so public clonotypes; persistent patients shared approximately 2,700.

Through Arm-PCR of CDR3 regions and iRepertoire HTBI primers, TCR beta libraries were built. From the multiplex PCR reads, TCRdb called clonotypes with MiXCR, one entry per CDR3 protein. Of hundreds of thousands of distinct CDR3 sequences listed, approximately 29% are singletons. With respect to this clonotype: Its antigen remains unknown.

Noted time point: persistent/refractory GD, antithyroid drugs over 5 years with positive TRAb. The TCR library was made from RNA extracted from PBMCs. Peripheral blood, 7 to 9.5 milliliters per patient, was collected in EDTA tubes. The source of this sequence is a female donor with Graves disease. The sample here was peripheral blood mononuclear cells (PBMCs), taken when the disease was refractory, from a patient treated with antithyroid drugs.

CDR3 loop: CASRWDRGYEQYF. The CDR3 DNA reads TGTGCCAGCAGGTGGGACAGGGGATACGAGCAGTACTTC. This chain uses TRBV6-1 with TRBJ2-7, with 10 bases matching TRBD1. This CDR3 contains 13 residues. Trimming cost V 6 bases and J 4 bases; bases outside gene matches: 3. Germline CDR1 reads MNHNS; CDR2 reads SASEGT.